This is a list of T cell receptor beta chains from one sample in a study of beta chain features in type 1 diabetes. This table comes from immunoSEQ multiplex PCR, and its TCRdb copy is limited to in-frame clones, with some not included. The table includes 120,000 to 150,000 clones, under 60% detected once. Sequenced sample: Tregs from blood. The receptors derive from a man between 18 and 35 years old in good health. Each CDR3 is given with its conserved first and last residue. The D gene is left open where the match is weak. Clone size is given for some rows only: seen once, a few or many times, or a class if the clone is expanded.

cdr3_aa | cdr3_nt | j_call | clone_size | d_call | v_call
CASSWGTGAEQYF | TGTGCCAGCAGCTGGGGGACAGGTGCCGAGCAGTACTTC | TRBJ2-7 | NA | TRBD1 | TRBV11-2
CASSRQVSVSDGYTF | TGTGCCAGTAGTAGACAGGTTTCTGTGTCGGATGGCTACACCTTC | TRBJ1-2 | NA | NA | TRBV19
CASSGSGGPQETQYF | TGTGCCAGCAGTGGGTCGGGGGGCCCACAAGAGACCCAGTACTTC | TRBJ2-5 | NA | NA | TRBV2
CASSRWDRALHF | TGTGCCAGCTCACGCTGGGACAGGGCCTTGCACTTC | TRBJ1-2 | NA | TRBD1 | TRBV18
CTPSSDTQYF | TGCACCCCTAGCTCAGATACGCAGTATTTT | TRBJ2-3 | NA | NA | TRBV20-1
CASSLEPKRHTDTQYF | TGTGCCAGCAGCCTCGAACCCAAGAGACACACAGATACGCAGTATTTT | TRBJ2-3 | NA | NA | TRBV4-2
CAWSRDSTSYNEQFF | TGTGCCTGGAGTAGGGACTCCACTTCGTACAATGAGCAGTTCTTC | TRBJ2-1 | NA | NA | TRBV30
CASSFRGSNQPQHF | TGTGCCAGTAGTTTCAGGGGGAGCAATCAGCCCCAGCATTTT | TRBJ1-5 | NA | TRBD1 | TRBV19
CASSLALGQGIWNEQFF | TGTGCCAGCAGCTTAGCGTTGGGACAGGGAATTTGGAATGAGCAGTTCTTC | TRBJ2-1 | few | TRBD1 | TRBV7-9
CASKITGGTEAFF | TGTGCCAGCAAGATTACAGGGGGCACTGAAGCTTTCTTT | TRBJ1-1 | NA | TRBD1 | TRBV7-3